Below, one TCR beta chain is given with its context. This entry comes from a study of T cell changes during pregnancy in multiple sclerosis. V gave up 1 base and J gave up 1 base, with 17 bases separating them. There are 17 residues in the CDR3. Germline CDR1 SGHVS, CDR2 FQNEAQ. Generated by immunoSEQ multiplex PCR, the TCRdb table keeps only in-frame clones and is missing some. The sample contains tens of thousands of clones, roughly 92% of which appear only once. This sequence joins TRBV7-8 and TRBJ2-7; a possible D gene is TRBD1 (6 bases). This clonotype was sampled from a female donor in good health, enrolled as a control in a pregnancy study. Sequencing used CD4+ T cells from peripheral blood mononuclear cells, obtained in the second trimester of pregnancy. The CDR3 coding sequence is TGTGCCAGCAGCTTAGTGGGCAGGGGAAAAGGGTCCTACGAGCAGTACTTC. Encoded protein: CASSLVGRGKGSYEQYF.